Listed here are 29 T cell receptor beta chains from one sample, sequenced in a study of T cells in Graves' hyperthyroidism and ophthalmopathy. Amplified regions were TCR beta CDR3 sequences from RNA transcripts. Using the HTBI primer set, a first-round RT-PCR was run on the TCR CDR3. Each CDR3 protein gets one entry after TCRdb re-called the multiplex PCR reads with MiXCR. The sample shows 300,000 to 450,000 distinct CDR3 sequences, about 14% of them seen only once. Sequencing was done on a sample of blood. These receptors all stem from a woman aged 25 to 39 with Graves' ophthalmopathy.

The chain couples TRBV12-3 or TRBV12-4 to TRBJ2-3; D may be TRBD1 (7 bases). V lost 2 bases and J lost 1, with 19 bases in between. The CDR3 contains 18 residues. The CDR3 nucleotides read TGTGCCAGCAGTTTATTCCCCCGAAGCAGGGGGGGCACAGATACGCAGTATTTT. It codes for CASSLFPRSRGGTDTQYF.

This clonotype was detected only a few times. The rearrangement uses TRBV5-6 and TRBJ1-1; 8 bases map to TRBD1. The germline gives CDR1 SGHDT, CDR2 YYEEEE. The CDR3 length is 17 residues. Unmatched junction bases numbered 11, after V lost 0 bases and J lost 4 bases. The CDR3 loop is CASSLDGGGQDPTEAFF. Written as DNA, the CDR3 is TGTGCCAGCAGCTTGGACGGGGGGGGACAGGACCCCACTGAAGCTTTCTTT.

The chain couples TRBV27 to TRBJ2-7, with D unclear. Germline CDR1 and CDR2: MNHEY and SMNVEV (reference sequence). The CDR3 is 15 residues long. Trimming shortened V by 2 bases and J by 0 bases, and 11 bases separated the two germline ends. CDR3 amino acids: CASSLARHSSYEQYF. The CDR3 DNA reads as TGTGCCAGCAGTTTAGCGAGACACAGCTCCTACGAGCAGTACTTC.

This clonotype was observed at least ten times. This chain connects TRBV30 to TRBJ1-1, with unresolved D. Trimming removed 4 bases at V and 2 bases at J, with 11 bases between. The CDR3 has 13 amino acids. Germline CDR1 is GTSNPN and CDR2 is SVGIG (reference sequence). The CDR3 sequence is CAWISRRNTEAFF. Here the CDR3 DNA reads TGTGCCTGGATTAGCAGGCGCAACACTGAAGCTTTCTTT.

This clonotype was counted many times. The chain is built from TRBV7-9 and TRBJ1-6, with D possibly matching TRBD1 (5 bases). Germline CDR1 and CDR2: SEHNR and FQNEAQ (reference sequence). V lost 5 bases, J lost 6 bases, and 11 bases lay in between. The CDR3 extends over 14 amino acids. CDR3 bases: TGTGCCAGCAGCATCAGGGTTGGTAATTCACCCCTCCACTTT. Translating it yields CASSIRVGNSPLHF.

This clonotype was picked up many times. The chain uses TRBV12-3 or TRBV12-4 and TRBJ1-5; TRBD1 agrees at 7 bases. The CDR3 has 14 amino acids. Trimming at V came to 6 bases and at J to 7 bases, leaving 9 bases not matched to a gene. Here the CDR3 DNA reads TGTGCCAGCAGCTCACAGGGGTTCCTACAGCCCCAGCATTTT. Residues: CASSSQGFLQPQHF.

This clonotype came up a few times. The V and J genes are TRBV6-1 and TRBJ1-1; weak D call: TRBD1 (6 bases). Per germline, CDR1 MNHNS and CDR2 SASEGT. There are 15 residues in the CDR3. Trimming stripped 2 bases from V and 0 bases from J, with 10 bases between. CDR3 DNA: TGTGCCAGCAGTGAATTTCAGGGGATGAACACTGAAGCTTTCTTT. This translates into CASSEFQGMNTEAFF.

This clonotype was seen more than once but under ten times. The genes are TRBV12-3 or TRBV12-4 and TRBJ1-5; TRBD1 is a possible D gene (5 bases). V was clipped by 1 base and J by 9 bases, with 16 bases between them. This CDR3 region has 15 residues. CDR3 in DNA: TGTGCCAGCAGTTTAGTCCAGGGTTCCACCGGGCCCCAGCATTTT. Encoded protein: CASSLVQGSTGPQHF.

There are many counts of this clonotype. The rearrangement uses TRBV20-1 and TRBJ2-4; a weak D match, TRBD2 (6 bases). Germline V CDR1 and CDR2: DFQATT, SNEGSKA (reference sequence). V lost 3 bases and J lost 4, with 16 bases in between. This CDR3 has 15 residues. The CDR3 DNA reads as TGCAGTGCTAGCCCACTAGCAGGCCTAAAAAACATTCAGTACTTC. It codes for CSASPLAGLKNIQYF.

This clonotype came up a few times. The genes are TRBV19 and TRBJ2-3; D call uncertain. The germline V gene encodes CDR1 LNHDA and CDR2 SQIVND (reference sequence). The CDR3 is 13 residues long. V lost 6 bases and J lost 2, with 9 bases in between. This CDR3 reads CASRPEYTDTQYF. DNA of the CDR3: TGTGCCAGTAGGCCGGAATACACAGATACGCAGTATTTT.

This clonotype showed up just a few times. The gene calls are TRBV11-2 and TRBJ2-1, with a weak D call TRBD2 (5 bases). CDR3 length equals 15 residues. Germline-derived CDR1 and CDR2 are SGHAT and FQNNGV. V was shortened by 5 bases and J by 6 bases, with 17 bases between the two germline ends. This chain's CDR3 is CASSPPVGVSNEQFF. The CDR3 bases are TGTGCCAGCAGCCCACCTGTGGGAGTAAGCAATGAGCAGTTCTTC.

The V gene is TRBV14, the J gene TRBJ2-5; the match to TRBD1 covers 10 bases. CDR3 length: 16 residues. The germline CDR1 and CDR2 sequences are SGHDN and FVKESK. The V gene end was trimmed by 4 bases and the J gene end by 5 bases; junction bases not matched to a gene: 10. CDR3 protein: CASSLTGQGTKETQYF. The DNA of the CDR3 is TGTGCCAGCAGCCTGACGGGACAGGGGACGAAGGAGACCCAGTACTTC.

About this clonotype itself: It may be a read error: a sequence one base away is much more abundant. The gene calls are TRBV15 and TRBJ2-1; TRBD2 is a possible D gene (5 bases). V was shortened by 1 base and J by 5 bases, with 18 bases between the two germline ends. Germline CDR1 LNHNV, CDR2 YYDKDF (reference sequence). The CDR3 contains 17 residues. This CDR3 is CATSRGTIAWAHNEQFF. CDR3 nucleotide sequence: TGTGCCACCAGCAGAGGAACTATAGCGTGGGCACACAATGAGCAGTTCTTC.

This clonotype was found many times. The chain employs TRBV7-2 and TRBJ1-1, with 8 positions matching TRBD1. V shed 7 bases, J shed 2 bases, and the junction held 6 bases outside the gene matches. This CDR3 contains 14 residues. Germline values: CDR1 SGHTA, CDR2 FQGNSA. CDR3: CASTRDRPNTEAFF. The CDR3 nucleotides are TGTGCCAGCACCCGGGACAGGCCAAACACTGAAGCTTTCTTT.

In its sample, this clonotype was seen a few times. The CDR3 reads CASSLFITEQFF. The CDR3 DNA is TGTGCCAGCAGCTTATTCATCACTGAGCAGTTCTTC. The chain employs TRBV11-2 and TRBJ2-1, with D unresolved. CDR1 and CDR2 (germline): SGHAT, FQNNGV. Trimming removed 2 bases at V and 9 bases at J, with 8 bases between. The CDR3 sequence is 12 residues long. The variable domain in full, with the rest retrieved from reference TRBV11-2 and TRBJ2-1, is EAGVAQSPRYKIIEKRQSVAFWCNPISGHATLYWYQQILGQGPKLLIQFQNNGVVDDSQLPKDRFSAERLKGVDSTLKIQPAKLEDSAVYLCASSLFITEQFFGPGTRLTVL.

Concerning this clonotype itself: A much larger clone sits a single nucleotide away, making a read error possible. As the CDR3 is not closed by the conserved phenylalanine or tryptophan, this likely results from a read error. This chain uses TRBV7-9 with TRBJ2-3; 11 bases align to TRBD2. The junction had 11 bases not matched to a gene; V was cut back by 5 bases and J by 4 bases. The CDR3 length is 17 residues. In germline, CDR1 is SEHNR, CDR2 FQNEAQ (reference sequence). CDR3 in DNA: TGTGCCAGCAGCCCCTCTAGCGGGGGGATATATCCAGATACGCAGTATGTT. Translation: CASSPSSGGIYPDTQYV.

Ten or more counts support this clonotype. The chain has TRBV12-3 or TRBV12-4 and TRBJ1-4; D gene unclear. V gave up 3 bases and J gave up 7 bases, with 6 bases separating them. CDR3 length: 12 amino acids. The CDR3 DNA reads TGTGCCAGCAGTTTCGGTTTTGAAAAACTGTTTTTT. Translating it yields CASSFGFEKLFF.

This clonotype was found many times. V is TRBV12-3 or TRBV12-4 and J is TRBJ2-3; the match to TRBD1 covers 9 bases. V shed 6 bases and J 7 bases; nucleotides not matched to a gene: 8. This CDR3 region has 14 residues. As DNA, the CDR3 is TGTGCCAGCAGGCGGACAGGGGATATCTATACGCAGTATTTT. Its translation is CASRRTGDIYTQYF.

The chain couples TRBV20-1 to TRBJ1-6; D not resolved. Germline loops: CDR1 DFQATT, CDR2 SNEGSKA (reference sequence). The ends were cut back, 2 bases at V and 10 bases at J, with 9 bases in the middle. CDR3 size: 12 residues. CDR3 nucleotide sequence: TGCAGTGCTAGAATCTCGAGATCACCCCTCCACTTT. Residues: CSARISRSPLHF.

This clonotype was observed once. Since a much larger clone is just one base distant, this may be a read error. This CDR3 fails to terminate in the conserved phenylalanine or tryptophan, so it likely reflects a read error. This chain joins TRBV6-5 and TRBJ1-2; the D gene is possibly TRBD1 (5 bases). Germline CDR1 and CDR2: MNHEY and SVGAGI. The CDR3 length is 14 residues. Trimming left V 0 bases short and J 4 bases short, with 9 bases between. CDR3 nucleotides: TGTGCCAGCAGTTACTCTTCGGGGCTCTATGGCTACACCTTA. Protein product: CASSYSSGLYGYTL.

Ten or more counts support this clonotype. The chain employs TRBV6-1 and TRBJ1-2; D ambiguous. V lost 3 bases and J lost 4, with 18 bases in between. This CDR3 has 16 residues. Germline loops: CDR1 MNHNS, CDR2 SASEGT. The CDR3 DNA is TGTGCCAGCAGTGACTCCACGAGCAACCGGGGCTATGGCTACACCTTC. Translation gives CASSDSTSNRGYGYTF.

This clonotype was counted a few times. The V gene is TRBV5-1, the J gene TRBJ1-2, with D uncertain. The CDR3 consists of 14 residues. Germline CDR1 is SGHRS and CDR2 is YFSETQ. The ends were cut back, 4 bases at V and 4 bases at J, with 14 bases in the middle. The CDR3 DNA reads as TGCGCCAGCAGCGTTGGTGGGCTCGGCTATGGCTACACCTTC. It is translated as CASSVGGLGYGYTF.

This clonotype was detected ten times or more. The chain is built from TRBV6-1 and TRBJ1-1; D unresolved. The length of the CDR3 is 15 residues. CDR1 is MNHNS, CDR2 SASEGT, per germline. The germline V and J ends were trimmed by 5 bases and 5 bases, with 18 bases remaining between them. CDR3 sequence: CASSPPSRAWTEAFF. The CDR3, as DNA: TGTGCCAGCAGTCCACCCTCAAGGGCTTGGACTGAAGCTTTCTTT.

In nucleotides, the CDR3 is TGTGCCAGTAGTATAGGGATGAACACTGAAGCTTTCTTT. It translates to CASSIGMNTEAFF. The chain combines TRBV19 with TRBJ1-1; no reliable D call. Between the trimmed V and J ends, which lost 1 base and 0 bases, there was a span of 3 bases. There are 13 residues in the CDR3. Germline loops: CDR1 LNHDA, CDR2 SQIVND (reference sequence).

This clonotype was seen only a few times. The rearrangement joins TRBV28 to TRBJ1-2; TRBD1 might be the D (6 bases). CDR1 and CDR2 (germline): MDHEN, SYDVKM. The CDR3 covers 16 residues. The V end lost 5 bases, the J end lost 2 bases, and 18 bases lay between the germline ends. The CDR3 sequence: CASSPITLTGNYGYTF. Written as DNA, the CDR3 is TGTGCCAGCAGTCCAATAACCCTCACAGGGAACTATGGCTACACCTTC.

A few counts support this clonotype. Here the CDR3 reads CASTKEPGGGNEKLFF. The CDR3 DNA sequence: TGTGCCAGCACCAAAGAACCCGGAGGGGGTAACGAAAAACTGTTTTTT. This chain connects TRBV12-3 or TRBV12-4 to TRBJ1-4; weak D call: TRBD1 (6 bases). CDR3 size: 16 residues. Trimming pared 7 bases from V and 8 bases from J, leaving 23 bases between.

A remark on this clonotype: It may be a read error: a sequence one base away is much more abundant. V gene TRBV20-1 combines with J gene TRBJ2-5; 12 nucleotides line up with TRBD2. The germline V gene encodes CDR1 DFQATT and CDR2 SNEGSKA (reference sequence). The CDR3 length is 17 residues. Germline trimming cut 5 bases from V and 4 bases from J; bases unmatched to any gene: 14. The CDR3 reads CSALSQNPTSGGETQYF. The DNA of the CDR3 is TGCAGTGCTTTATCCCAAAACCCGACTAGCGGGGGAGAGACCCAGTACTTC.

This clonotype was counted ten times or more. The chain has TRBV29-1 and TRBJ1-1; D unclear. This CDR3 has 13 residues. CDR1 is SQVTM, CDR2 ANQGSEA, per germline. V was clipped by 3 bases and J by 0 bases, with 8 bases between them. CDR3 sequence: CSVDKSMNTEAFF. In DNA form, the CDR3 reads TGCAGCGTTGACAAGAGTATGAACACTGAAGCTTTCTTT.

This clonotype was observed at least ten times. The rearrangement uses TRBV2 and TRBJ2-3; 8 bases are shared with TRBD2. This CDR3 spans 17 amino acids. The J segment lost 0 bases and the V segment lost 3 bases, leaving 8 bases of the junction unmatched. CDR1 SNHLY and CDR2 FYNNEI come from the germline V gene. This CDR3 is CASSDSSGGTSTDTQYF. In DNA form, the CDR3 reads TGTGCCAGCAGTGACTCGAGCGGGGGAACTAGCACAGATACGCAGTATTTT.